The clone carrying this T cell receptor beta chain was seen many times. This entry comes from a study of read filtering for tumor transcriptome and immune sequencing. Across the study: Mean patient age was about 66 years, range roughly 40 to 85; some 17 male, 14 to 15 female. Whole-transcriptome libraries were prepared after DNase treatment. Per sample, TCR-region reads ranged about 4.05 to 11 million by IR-seq, roughly 75 to 1273 by RNA-seq.

From around 0.4 ug of RNA, a library with molecular barcoded alpha/delta and beta/gamma adaptors was made. TCRdb recomputed calls from the reads with MiXCR, one row per CDR3 protein. Found here are 45,000 to 50,000 distinct CDR3 sequences, around 12% of them singletons; the top ten hold roughly 15%. This clonotype was sampled from a donor at least 40 years old with multiple myeloma. The source material was a population of CD138-negative cells sorted from bone marrow.

The CDR3 sequence: CSARDGTGVFTEAFF. DNA of the CDR3: TGCAGTGCTAGAGACGGGACAGGGGTATTCACTGAAGCTTTCTTT. The rearrangement uses TRBV20-1 and TRBJ1-1; 10 bases line up with TRBD1. Per the germline V gene, CDR1 is DFQATT and CDR2 is SNEGSKA (reference sequence). Trimming cost V 0 bases and J 4 bases; bases outside gene matches: 5. The length of the CDR3 is 15 residues.